The clone carrying this TCR beta chain showed up just a few times. Its cognate antigen is unknown. With V trimmed by 2 bases and J by 8 bases, 6 bases remained unmatched. Germline CDR1 SGDLS, CDR2 YYNGEE. This CDR3 contains 16 residues. The data derive from a study of beta chain features in type 1 diabetes. Broader study findings: Shortening of TCRB CDR3s, moderate but significant, appeared in all four CD4+ subsets of Type 1 diabetes patients. For TCRB rearrangement, an influence of HLA type remained unresolved here.

The authors reverse transcribed all of the isolated RNA, so sequencing captured expressed TCRB transcripts. Profiled with immunoSEQ multiplex PCR; TCRdb holds only in-frame clones, not every one. The sample shows around 250,000 clones, around an eighth of them seen only once. The sample comprised naive CD4+ T cells from blood. The rearrangement uses TRBV9 and TRBJ2-1, with 14 bases fitting TRBD2. The sequence was collected from a man under 40 with type 1 diabetes. The CDR3 nucleotides read TGTGCCAGCAGCGTCGGGACTAGCGGGAGTCATGATGAGCAGTTCTTC. Translated, it gives CASSVGTSGSHDEQFF.